The 23 T cell receptor beta chains in this list originate from one sample, sequenced in a study of OX40 agonist ivuxolimab in advanced cancers. Some clones are missing from TCRdb's copy, which holds only in-frame ones; the method was immunoSEQ multiplex PCR. Among about 77,000 clones listed, roughly 91% were seen once. The source material was CD4+ or CD8+ T cells sorted from blood, sampled in a trial of the OX40 agonist ivuxolimab. Receptor source: an adult with an advanced solid tumor such as melanoma, head and neck, liver or kidney cancer.

V is TRBV28 and J is TRBJ2-7; 10 bases are shared with TRBD1. V was clipped by 6 bases and J by 3 bases; unmatched bases: 8. CDR3 length equals 15 residues. The germline V gene encodes CDR1 MDHEN and CDR2 SYDVKM. CDR3 in amino acids: CASRPGTGAFYEQYF. In nucleotides, the CDR3 is TGTGCCAGCAGACCCGGGACAGGGGCCTTCTACGAGCAGTACTTC.

The genes are TRBV19 and TRBJ2-4; 7 positions match TRBD2. This CDR3 region has 17 residues. The junction had 10 bases not matched to a gene; V was cut back by 5 bases and J by 0 bases. The germline V gene encodes CDR1 LNHDA and CDR2 SQIVND (reference sequence). For the CDR3, the DNA is TGTGCCAGTAGTGGGGCTAGCGGAGGGGTAGCCAAAAACATTCAGTACTTC. This translates into CASSGASGGVAKNIQYF.

This clone was seen just once. The chain has TRBV10-1 and TRBJ1-2; TRBD1 agrees at 7 bases. Germline V lookup: CDR1 WNHNN, CDR2 SYGVQD (reference sequence). The CDR3 covers 14 residues. V lost 9 bases and J lost 4; bases outside the gene matches: 11. CDR3 sequence reads: CARPGQPHFYGYTF. The CDR3 DNA is TGCGCCAGGCCGGGACAGCCTCATTTCTATGGCTACACCTTC.

As to this clone: The same CDR3 arises from other DNA sequences in this sample as well. This chain joins TRBV7-9 and TRBJ2-2; D is ambiguous. CDR1 and CDR2 (germline): SEHNR, FQNEAQ (reference sequence). V was cut by 0 bases and J by 1 base, with 9 bases left in between. This CDR3 region has 16 residues. DNA for the CDR3: TGTGCCAGCAGCTTAGCGGCAGGCATGAACACCGGGGAGCTGTTTTTT. It is translated as CASSLAAGMNTGELFF.

The chain's CDR3 is CASSLAAGTGVREQYF. DNA for the CDR3: TGCGCCAGCAGCTTGGCCGCCGGGACAGGGGTAAGGGAGCAGTACTTC. The chain combines TRBV5-1 with TRBJ2-7; 10 bases match TRBD1. The trim removed 0 bases at V and 7 bases at J, leaving 10 bases unmatched. The CDR3 extends over 16 amino acids. Per the germline V gene, CDR1 is SGHRS and CDR2 is YFSETQ.

The sample holds a few counts of this clone. V and J are TRBV5-6 and TRBJ1-1; D is undetermined. V was shortened by 4 bases and J by 3 bases, with 10 bases between the two germline ends. In germline, CDR1 is SGHDT, CDR2 YYEEEE. CDR3 length: 13 amino acids. This CDR3 reads CASSPWVDTEAFF. CDR3 nucleotides: TGTGCCAGCAGCCCATGGGTGGACACTGAAGCTTTCTTT.

This chain uses TRBV11-2 with TRBJ2-7; TRBD1 matches at 12 bases. Germline V gives CDR1 SGHAT, CDR2 FQNNGV. The CDR3 is 14 amino acids. V was clipped by 5 bases and J by 4 bases; unmatched bases: 3. This CDR3 is CASSRGQGAYEQYF. CDR3 coding DNA: TGTGCCAGCAGCCGGGGACAGGGGGCTTACGAGCAGTACTTC.

The DNA of the CDR3 is TGTGCCAGCAGTTTAGAAAGGGGGCGTTCACCCCTCCACTTT. Its translation: CASSLERGRSPLHF. J is TRBJ1-6 and V is TRBV27; TRBD1 matches at 7 bases. CDR1 and CDR2 (germline): MNHEY, SMNVEV (reference sequence). V lost 2 bases to trimming and J lost 9 bases; unmatched junction nucleotides: 4. CDR3 size: 14 residues.

The rearrangement uses TRBV7-2 and TRBJ2-5; TRBD1 matches at 9 bases. Trimming took 5 bases from V and 5 from J; bases not matched to a gene: 9. The CDR3 totals 15 residues. CDR1 SGHTA and CDR2 FQGNSA come from the germline V gene. The CDR3 is CASSPSGTGLETQYF. The DNA of the CDR3 is TGTGCCAGCAGCCCATCCGGGACAGGGCTCGAGACCCAGTACTTC.

V and J are TRBV10-3 and TRBJ2-2; a possible D gene is TRBD1 (5 bases). V lost 4 bases and J lost 0, with 9 bases in between. The germline V gene has CDR1 ENHRY and CDR2 SYGVKD. There are 15 residues in the CDR3. The CDR3 region is CAISGQFSNTGELFF. The CDR3 DNA reads TGTGCCATCAGTGGACAGTTTTCGAACACCGGGGAGCTGTTTTTT.

This clone has just one count. V gene TRBV6-5 combines with J gene TRBJ1-5, with 9 positions matching TRBD1. The CDR3 length is 15 residues. Trimming at V came to 8 bases and at J to 3 bases, leaving 8 bases not matched to a gene. Germline CDR1 and CDR2: MNHEY and SVGAGI. For the CDR3, the DNA is TGTGCCAGCCTCCCATCACAGGGGGCCAATCAGCCCCAGCATTTT. As protein: CASLPSQGANQPQHF.

This chain joins TRBV18 and TRBJ2-6; 8 bases fit TRBD2. Per the germline V gene, CDR1 is KGHSH and CDR2 is LQKENI. CDR3 size: 18 residues. The V and J ends lost 4 bases and 1 base, in that order; junction bases with no gene match: 9. CDR3 in amino acids: CASSRMQRGSSGANVLTF. CDR3 in DNA: TGTGCCAGCTCACGAATGCAGCGGGGGTCTTCTGGGGCCAACGTCCTGACTTTC.

This chain uses TRBV2 with TRBJ2-2; 8 bases map to TRBD1. With 9 bases clipped from V and 4 bases from J, the junction kept 10 bases outside the gene matches. Germline V CDR1 and CDR2: SNHLY, FYNNEI. The CDR3 extends over 15 amino acids. This chain's CDR3 is CASERRTGPTGELFF. The CDR3 coding sequence is TGTGCCAGTGAAAGGCGGACAGGGCCCACCGGGGAGCTGTTTTTT.

V usage is TRBV6-1 and J usage is TRBJ1-1; no firm D call. The CDR3 runs 15 residues. The V gene lost 2 bases and the J gene lost 7 bases, with 17 bases spanning the gap. Germline V CDR1 and CDR2: MNHNS, SASEGT. The CDR3 loop is CASSERAGPWGEAFF. DNA for the CDR3: TGTGCCAGCAGTGAAAGGGCAGGCCCATGGGGTGAAGCTTTCTTT.

This chain links TRBV28 with TRBJ2-7; D remains unclear. The V gene's germline CDR1 is MDHEN and CDR2 SYDVKM. With 9 bases removed from V and 2 bases from J, the gap between germline ends came to 11 bases. CDR3 size: 12 residues. The CDR3 DNA sequence: TGTGCCAGTACCTCTACGGCCTACGAGCAGTACTTC. Translating gives CASTSTAYEQYF.

The V and J genes are TRBV11-2 and TRBJ2-3; D is possibly TRBD1 or TRBD2 (5 bases each). V was clipped by 6 bases and J by 0 bases, with 16 bases between them. The CDR3 length is 16 residues. From germline, CDR1 is SGHAT and CDR2 FQNNGV. CDR3 amino acids: CASSLGTGFSTDTQYF. The CDR3 DNA is TGTGCCAGCAGTCTGGGGACGGGGTTTAGCACAGATACGCAGTATTTT.

The V and J genes are TRBV7-9 and TRBJ1-3; D may be TRBD1 (5 bases). With 4 bases removed from V and 4 bases from J, the gap between germline ends came to 14 bases. From germline, CDR1 is SEHNR and CDR2 FQNEAQ (reference sequence). CDR3 length: 15 amino acids. CDR3 protein: CASSSLAGRGNTIYF. CDR3 bases: TGTGCCAGCAGCTCTTTGGCAGGGCGAGGAAACACCATATATTTT. The variable domain in full, with the rest retrieved from reference TRBV7-9 and TRBJ1-3, is DTGVSQNPRHKITKRGQNVTFRCDPISEHNRLYWYRQTLGQGPEFLTYFQNEAQLEKSRLLSDRFSAERPKGSFSTLEIQRTEQGDSAMYLCASSSLAGRGNTIYFGEGSWLTVV.

The rearrangement joins TRBV28 to TRBJ1-5, with D perhaps matching TRBD1 (5 bases). From germline, CDR1 is MDHEN and CDR2 SYDVKM. This CDR3 comprises 16 residues. With 9 bases removed from V and 3 bases from J, the gap between germline ends came to 21 bases. The CDR3 DNA follows: TGTGCCAGTGGGGGATTGGGAGTCAGAGACAATCAGCCCCAGCATTTT. Its translation is CASGGLGVRDNQPQHF.

The chain couples TRBV13 to TRBJ2-7; TRBD2 matches 12 bases. The CDR3 extends over 15 amino acids. Germline CDR1 PRHDT, CDR2 FYEKMQ (reference sequence). V lost 5 bases to trimming and J lost 2 bases; unmatched junction nucleotides: 4. CDR3 loop: CASSPGLAGTYEQYF. CDR3 nucleotides: TGTGCCAGCAGCCCAGGACTAGCGGGAACCTACGAGCAGTACTTC.

The CDR3 protein is CATVGTGMAYGYTF. As DNA, the CDR3 is TGTGCCACGGTGGGCACAGGGATGGCCTATGGCTACACCTTC. The chain has TRBV10-3 and TRBJ1-2, with TRBD1 as a possible D gene (6 bases). The V end was cut by 10 bases, the J end by 4 bases, with 19 bases between. Germline values: CDR1 ENHRY, CDR2 SYGVKD. The CDR3 has 14 amino acids.

The chain couples TRBV28 to TRBJ2-7; D call uncertain. The length of the CDR3 is 13 residues. The V end was cut by 9 bases, the J end by 4 bases, with 16 bases between. Germline V gene lookup returns CDR1 MDHEN and CDR2 SYDVKM. The CDR3 is CASGGPTLYEQYF. DNA for the CDR3: TGTGCCAGTGGTGGGCCTACCCTTTACGAGCAGTACTTC.

Turning to this clone: Additional DNA sequences in this sample encode the identical CDR3. The chain combines TRBV27 with TRBJ2-1, with TRBD2 matching 8 bases. The CDR3 sequence is 16 residues long. After removal of 6 bases from V and 4 bases from J, the junction contained 11 bases not matched to a gene. Per the germline V gene, CDR1 is MNHEY and CDR2 is SMNVEV (reference sequence). CDR3 in amino acids: CASRANSGKDYNEQFF. The DNA of the CDR3 is TGTGCCAGCAGGGCAAATAGCGGGAAAGATTACAATGAGCAGTTCTTC.

The gene calls are TRBV5-6 and TRBJ1-4, with D unclear. Trimming left V 4 bases short and J 7 bases short, with 14 bases between. The CDR3 contains 14 residues. The germline gives CDR1 SGHDT, CDR2 YYEEEE. The CDR3 region is CASSGVMVGEKLFF. CDR3 coding DNA: TGTGCCAGCAGCGGGGTGATGGTGGGTGAAAAACTGTTTTTT.